The clone carrying this TCR beta chain was picked up one time. Antigen unknown. Other DNA sequences in the same sample also yield this CDR3. The PCR was carried out with 60 Vbeta primers and 13 Jbeta primers. Method: immunoSEQ multiplex PCR; TCRdb's copy keeps in-frame clones and lacks some. Here the sample spans approximately 190,000 clones, around 80% being singletons. This record belongs to a study of cytomegalovirus exposure and HLA in healthy donors. General study results and limits: Being productive about 87% or about 30% of the time was typical of most TCR beta V segments in an earlier analysis.

The J segment lost 2 bases and the V segment lost 0 bases, leaving 3 bases of the junction unmatched. The CDR3 is 15 amino acids. Germline-derived CDR1 and CDR2 are SGDLS and YYNGEE. This chain links TRBV9 with TRBJ2-7; TRBD2 matches at 9 bases. Specimen: PBMCs. The TCR originated in a young woman in good health and CMV-seronegative. The CDR3 spells CASSVESGGTYEQYF. The DNA of the CDR3 is TGTGCCAGCAGCGTAGAGAGCGGGGGGACCTACGAGCAGTACTTC.